Following are 20 T cell receptor beta chains from one sample sequenced in a study of blood T cell repertoires in COVID-19. Assay: immunoSEQ multiplex PCR; the TCRdb copy retains only in-frame clones and omits some. The repertoire holds 150,000 or so clones, with around 86% as singletons. The sequencing input was peripheral blood. The receptor source for this set is a man in his sixties with acute or convalescent COVID-19.

The chain joins TRBV7-9 to TRBJ2-3, with 10 bases fitting TRBD2. The CDR3 totals 16 residues. V gave up 5 bases and J gave up 1 base; unmatched junction bases: 6. Germline V gene data show CDR1 as SEHNR and CDR2 as FQNEAQ (reference sequence). The CDR3 DNA is TGTGCCAGCAGCCACACACTAGCGGGGCGCACAGATACGCAGTATTTT. Translated, it gives CASSHTLAGRTDTQYF.

The gene calls are TRBV3-1 (or the pseudogene TRBV3-2) and TRBJ1-2; D perhaps matches TRBD1 (6 bases). Germline loops: CDR1 LGHDT, CDR2 YNNKEL (reference sequence). The CDR3 sequence is 13 residues long. V dropped 2 bases and J dropped 7 bases, with 11 bases sitting between them. The CDR3: CASSQPGGSGYTF. The CDR3 coding sequence is TGTGCCAGCAGCCAACCGGGGGGCAGTGGCTACACCTTC.

This chain connects TRBV27 to TRBJ1-1; D call uncertain. Germline lookup yields CDR1 MNHEY and CDR2 SMNVEV (reference sequence). V lost 7 bases to trimming and J lost 1 base, with 10 bases between them. CDR3 length: 13 amino acids. CDR3 sequence: CASIIRSNTEAFF. CDR3 nucleotides: TGTGCCAGCATCATCCGGTCGAACACTGAAGCTTTCTTT.

This rearrangement joins TRBV6-5 to TRBJ1-1, with D perhaps matching TRBD1 (5 bases). Looked up from germline, CDR1 is MNHEY and CDR2 is SVGAGI. Trimming shortened V by 4 bases and J by 1 base, and 10 bases separated the two germline ends. The CDR3 is made up of 14 amino acids. CDR3 region: CASSSTDRNTEAFF. The CDR3 DNA is TGTGCCAGCAGTTCAACAGACAGGAACACTGAAGCTTTCTTT.

The chain is built from TRBV6-2 or TRBV6-3 and TRBJ1-5; possibly TRBD1 for D (5 bases). The CDR3 loop spans 13 amino acids. The germline CDR1 and CDR2 sequences are MNHEY and SVGEGT. Trimming removed 4 bases at V and 4 bases at J, with 8 bases between. Here the CDR3 reads CASSWGNNQPQHF. CDR3 DNA: TGTGCCAGCAGTTGGGGCAATAATCAGCCCCAGCATTTT.

The chain uses TRBV6-5 and TRBJ1-2; 9 bases match TRBD1. The V segment lost 7 bases and the J segment 4 bases; nucleotides outside the gene matches: 7. CDR1 is MNHEY, CDR2 SVGAGI, per germline. The CDR3 loop spans 14 amino acids. CDR3 residues: CASTLGQGIYGYTF. The CDR3 bases are TGTGCCAGCACCCTAGGACAGGGGATCTATGGCTACACCTTC.

V usage is TRBV9 and J usage is TRBJ2-3; no clear D. The CDR3 has 15 amino acids. Germline V CDR1 and CDR2: SGDLS, YYNGEE. V lost 1 base and J 2 bases, leaving 11 bases between the germline ends. Written as DNA, the CDR3 is TGTGCCAGCAGCGTAACTTCCGTCTCCACAGATACGCAGTATTTT. This encodes CASSVTSVSTDTQYF.

The J gene is TRBJ1-1, the V gene TRBV27, with D tentatively TRBD1 (6 bases). This CDR3 has 14 residues. Germline V gene data show CDR1 as MNHEY and CDR2 as SMNVEV (reference sequence). V lost 7 bases to trimming and J lost 4 bases, with 16 bases between them. The CDR3 nucleotides read TGTGCCAGCACCCCTAAACAGGGACGCACTGAAGCTTTCTTT. The encoded protein is CASTPKQGRTEAFF.

This chain links TRBV2 with TRBJ2-7; D is undetermined. The CDR3 length is 14 residues. V shed 7 bases and J shed 2 bases, with 15 bases lying between them. Per germline, CDR1 SNHLY and CDR2 FYNNEI. CDR3 in amino acids: CASNLAVRTYEQYF. CDR3 in DNA: TGTGCCAGCAACCTCGCGGTAAGAACCTACGAGCAGTACTTC.

This clone was seen once. This same CDR3 is encoded by further DNA sequences in the sample. V is TRBV27 and J is TRBJ1-6; 7 positions match TRBD1. V shed 2 bases and J 9 bases; nucleotides not matched to a gene: 4. CDR1 is MNHEY, CDR2 SMNVEV, per germline (reference sequence). The CDR3 runs 14 residues. The CDR3 nucleotides are TGTGCCAGCAGTTTAGACAGGGTTGGTTCACCCCTCCACTTT. It encodes CASSLDRVGSPLHF.

The chain combines TRBV2 with TRBJ2-3, with 7 bases lining up with TRBD1. The CDR3 extends over 14 amino acids. Germline loops: CDR1 SNHLY, CDR2 FYNNEI. V lost 4 bases, J lost 8 bases, and 9 bases stayed unmatched. The CDR3 here is CASSAGTAFGTQYF. CDR3 DNA sequence: TGTGCCAGCAGTGCCGGGACAGCCTTTGGTACGCAGTATTTT. The full variable domain, its missing parts supplied by reference TRBV2 and TRBJ2-3, is EPEVTQTPSHQVTQMGQEVILRCVPISNHLYFYWYRQILGQKVEFLVSFYNNEISEKSEIFDDQFSVERPDGSNFTLKIRSTKLEDSAMYFCASSAGTAFGTQYFGPGTRLTVL.

The V and J genes are TRBV9 and TRBJ2-7, with D tentatively TRBD1 (6 bases). This CDR3 comprises 14 residues. Germline V lookup: CDR1 SGDLS, CDR2 YYNGEE. Trimming shortened V by 0 bases and J by 1 base, and 8 bases separated the two germline ends. DNA for the CDR3: TGTGCCAGCAGCGTAGGTGGACAGTCCTACGAGCAGTACTTC. It encodes CASSVGGQSYEQYF.

The chain recombines TRBV27 with TRBJ2-2, with 13 bases matching TRBD2. The CDR3 is made up of 20 amino acids. V shed 6 bases, J shed 4 bases, and the junction held 17 bases outside the gene matches. Per the germline V gene, CDR1 is MNHEY and CDR2 is SMNVEV (reference sequence). The chain's CDR3 is CASSRMVLGLAGVVTGELFF. CDR3 nucleotides: TGTGCCAGCAGCCGGATGGTATTAGGACTAGCGGGAGTGGTCACCGGGGAGCTGTTTTTT.

This chain joins TRBV29-1 and TRBJ2-7, with 7 bases fitting TRBD1. After removal of 4 bases from V and 8 bases from J, the junction contained 5 bases not matched to a gene. The CDR3 is 11 amino acids. The germline V gene has CDR1 SQVTM and CDR2 ANQGSEA. CDR3: CSVGTGVQQYF. CDR3 coding DNA: TGCAGCGTTGGGACAGGTGTACAGCAGTACTTC.

The V and J genes are TRBV3-1 (or the pseudogene TRBV3-2) and TRBJ1-1; the match to TRBD1 covers 7 bases. V shed 4 bases, J shed 1 base, and the junction held 6 bases outside the gene matches. CDR1 is LGHDT, CDR2 YNNKEL, per germline (reference sequence). This CDR3 has 15 residues. The CDR3 is CASSRGDSRNTEAFF. The CDR3 nucleotides read TGTGCCAGCAGCCGCGGGGACAGCCGGAACACTGAAGCTTTCTTT.

The chain joins TRBV4-1 to TRBJ1-1; 10 bases fit TRBD1. The CDR3 loop spans 14 amino acids. Germline loops: CDR1 MGHRA, CDR2 YSYEKL. Trimming took 4 bases from V and 8 from J; bases not matched to a gene: 7. The CDR3 nucleotides read TGCGCCAGCAGCCGAGCAGACAGGGGGCAAGAAGCTTTCTTT. Its translation is CASSRADRGQEAFF.

V usage is TRBV27 and J usage is TRBJ2-2; 8 bases are shared with TRBD2. Germline CDR1 reads MNHEY; CDR2 reads SMNVEV (reference sequence). The CDR3 totals 15 residues. The junction had 4 bases not matched to a gene; V was cut back by 1 base and J by 6 bases. The CDR3 protein is CASSLFGREAGELFF. CDR3 coding DNA: TGTGCCAGCAGTTTATTCGGGAGGGAGGCCGGGGAGCTGTTTTTT.

The chain is built from TRBV28 and TRBJ1-6, with a weak D call TRBD1 (5 bases). V was cut by 4 bases and J by 0 bases, with 16 bases left in between. The CDR3 extends over 18 amino acids. Germline CDR1 reads MDHEN; CDR2 reads SYDVKM. The CDR3 nucleotides read TGTGCCAGCAGTTCCCTGTACAGGCCCAGCTCCTATAATTCACCCCTCCACTTT. Amino acid sequence: CASSSLYRPSSYNSPLHF.

The gene calls are TRBV30 and TRBJ2-3; maybe TRBD1 (5 bases). CDR1 GTSNPN and CDR2 SVGIG come from the germline V gene (reference sequence). Trimming stripped 4 bases from V and 2 bases from J, with 16 bases between. This CDR3 comprises 15 residues. Here the CDR3 reads CAWTHGQVVTDTQYF. The CDR3 nucleotides are TGTGCCTGGACTCATGGACAAGTAGTCACAGATACGCAGTATTTT.

The rearrangement links TRBV5-6 to TRBJ2-3, with 9 bases aligning to TRBD2. The germline gives CDR1 SGHDT, CDR2 YYEEEE. V dropped 0 bases and J dropped 1; count of bases not matched to a gene: 3. This CDR3 spans 16 amino acids. The CDR3 reads CASSLVVAGGTDTQYF. In DNA, the CDR3 is TGTGCCAGCAGCTTGGTAGTAGCGGGAGGCACAGATACGCAGTATTTT.